These T cell receptor beta chains were read from a single sample in a study of T cells in tuberculosis. Assay used: immunoSEQ multiplex PCR; TCRdb lists only in-frame clones, some missing. The sample includes more than 40,000 clones, roughly 94% seen only once; the top ten take about 2%. The sequencing input was PBMCs. These receptors were collected from a donor aged 5-35 years with latent tuberculosis or without tuberculosis infection. Some clones in this sample may be carry-over from other donors' samples. Each CDR3 is given without its conserved first and last residue.

j_call: TRBJ2-1
v_call: TRBV27
cdr3_aa: ASSPGGHNEQF

j_call: TRBJ1-3
v_call: TRBV27
cdr3_aa: ASSQYSGNTIY

j_call: TRBJ2-1
v_call: TRBV5-6
cdr3_aa: ATLKTASNEQF

j_call: TRBJ1-1
v_call: TRBV7-3
cdr3_aa: ASSLGRAGAQNTEAF

j_call: TRBJ1-2
v_call: TRBV30
cdr3_aa: AWSKPGGYT

j_call: TRBJ1-4
v_call: TRBV6-5
cdr3_aa: ASSLTGTLSEKLF

j_call: TRBJ2-1
v_call: TRBV29-1
cdr3_aa: SQADNLYNEQF

j_call: TRBJ2-3
v_call: TRBV6-5
cdr3_aa: ASSYSGLARADTQY

j_call: TRBJ1-3
v_call: TRBV5-6
cdr3_aa: ASSFSGVGGNTIY

j_call: -
v_call: TRBV7-7
cdr3_aa: ASSLESGLSYEQY

j_call: TRBJ2-3
v_call: TRBV4-1
cdr3_aa: ASSQGGAGGPDTQY

j_call: TRBJ1-2
v_call: TRBV25-1
cdr3_aa: ASRGVYGYT

j_call: TRBJ2-3
v_call: TRBV5-4
cdr3_aa: ASSSSSRTDTQY

j_call: TRBJ2-7
v_call: TRBV11-2
cdr3_aa: ASSLEAGSSYEQY

j_call: TRBJ2-7
v_call: TRBV5-6
cdr3_aa: ASSFRREQY

j_call: TRBJ2-1
v_call: TRBV7-9
cdr3_aa: ASSPYNEQF

j_call: TRBJ2-7
v_call: TRBV4-3
cdr3_aa: ASSNGRGTYEQY

j_call: TRBJ1-2
v_call: TRBV7-8
cdr3_aa: ASSLGQGAFGYT

j_call: TRBJ2-3
v_call: TRBV28
cdr3_aa: ASSQGQGATDTQY

j_call: TRBJ2-7
v_call: TRBV7-2
cdr3_aa: ASSLVRDNSYEQY

j_call: TRBJ2-2
v_call: TRBV5-1
cdr3_aa: ASRQPGTGAPGELF

j_call: TRBJ1-3
v_call: TRBV7-9
cdr3_aa: ASSLRGLGNSGNTIY

j_call: TRBJ2-2
v_call: TRBV10-3
cdr3_aa: ATRPQGAGAGELF

j_call: TRBJ1-2
v_call: TRBV7-8
cdr3_aa: ASSPDPDFKARAYGYT

j_call: TRBJ2-1
v_call: TRBV6-4
cdr3_aa: ASSILAGSHNEQF